This passage covers 21 T cell receptor beta chains from one sample sequenced in a study of blood T cell repertoires in COVID-19 (TCRdb year 2020). The library was built by means of the immunoSEQ multiplex PCR assay. In its TCRdb copy, this immuneACCESS table keeps in-frame sequences only and misses some clones. Where compared with another copy, unresolved V genes explain less than half of these, and the others have no known cause. Here the sample has 120,000 to 150,000 clones; around nine tenths occur a single time. The ten largest clones take up under 9% of the sample. Sample: peripheral blood. Receptor source: a woman in her 50s with active or convalescent COVID-19.

The CDR3 region has the DNA TGTGCCACCAGTGATCCGGGACTAGCGGTAGGGGCAGATACGCAGTATTTT. This sequence encodes CATSDPGLAVGADTQYF. The chain links TRBV24-1 to TRBJ2-3, with 11 bases aligning to TRBD2. The CDR3 extends over 17 amino acids. V shed 3 bases, J shed 4 bases, and the junction held 8 bases outside the gene matches. CDR1 and CDR2 (germline): KGHDR, SFDVKD.

The chain employs TRBV10-3 and TRBJ1-1; TRBD1 matches 8 bases. Germline V gene sequence: CDR1 ENHRY, CDR2 SYGVKD. J was trimmed by 5 bases and V by 2 bases; bases with no gene match: 7. The CDR3 contains 15 residues. The CDR3 loop is CAISEGGQGRTEAFF. The CDR3 nucleotides are TGTGCCATCAGTGAGGGCGGACAGGGAAGGACTGAAGCTTTCTTT.

This chain links TRBV20-1 with TRBJ2-7; D is unresolved. This CDR3 region has 10 residues. Germline V gene sequence: CDR1 DFQATT, CDR2 SNEGSKA (reference sequence). V dropped 6 bases and J dropped 3 bases, with 6 bases sitting between them. The CDR3 reads CSATNYEQYF. CDR3 DNA: TGCAGTGCCACTAACTACGAGCAGTACTTC.

The chain has TRBV27 and TRBJ2-2, with D hard to call. V was shortened by 2 bases and J by 2 bases, with 6 bases between the two germline ends. From germline, CDR1 is MNHEY and CDR2 SMNVEV (reference sequence). This CDR3 region has 14 residues. This CDR3 is CASSLTGNTGELFF. CDR3 nucleotides: TGTGCCAGCAGTTTAACTGGTAACACCGGGGAGCTGTTTTTT.

CDR3 sequence: CSVPPGEGYNEQFF. CDR3 DNA sequence: TGCAGCGTTCCCCCCGGGGAGGGCTACAATGAGCAGTTCTTC. V gene TRBV29-1 combines with J gene TRBJ2-1; 7 bases agree with TRBD2. Germline V lookup: CDR1 SQVTM, CDR2 ANQGSEA. This CDR3 has 14 amino acids. The J segment lost 3 bases and the V segment lost 5 bases, leaving 7 bases of the junction unmatched.

This clone was seen only once. The genes are TRBV6-6 and TRBJ1-2, with 8 bases aligning to TRBD1. Per germline, CDR1 MNHNY and CDR2 SVGAGI (reference sequence). V lost 2 bases to trimming and J lost 7 bases; unmatched junction nucleotides: 6. The CDR3 contains 14 residues. The CDR3 sequence: CASSYGDRPIGYTF. The CDR3 DNA is TGTGCCAGCAGTTACGGGGACAGGCCTATTGGCTACACCTTC.

The chain has TRBV30 and TRBJ2-7, with 11 nucleotides matching TRBD1. This CDR3 spans 15 amino acids. Germline CDR1 GTSNPN, CDR2 SVGIG (reference sequence). V shed 4 bases, J shed 3 bases, and the junction held 8 bases outside the gene matches. DNA for the CDR3: TGTGCCTGGACACCGGGACAGGGGGTTTTCTACGAGCAGTACTTC. It is translated as CAWTPGQGVFYEQYF.

The gene calls are TRBV19 and TRBJ2-7, with TRBD2 matching over 9 bases. Germline-derived CDR1 and CDR2 are LNHDA and SQIVND (reference sequence). This CDR3 comprises 13 residues. Losses at the gene ends were 4 bases for V and 7 bases for J; bases not matched to a gene: 5. CDR3 residues: CASSSGRAGEQYF. CDR3 in DNA: TGTGCCAGTAGTAGCGGGAGGGCCGGGGAGCAGTACTTC.

The chain combines TRBV6-2 or TRBV6-3 with TRBJ1-2, with 9 bases lining up with TRBD1. The CDR3 sequence is 14 residues long. Germline trimming cut 5 bases from V and 7 bases from J; bases unmatched to any gene: 8. Germline V lookup: CDR1 MNHEY, CDR2 SVGEGT. The CDR3: CASSGQGTMFGYTF. CDR3 in DNA: TGTGCCAGCAGTGGACAGGGGACAATGTTTGGCTACACCTTC.

The count of this clone is one. The CDR3 DNA is TGTGCCAGTAGTAGGGGGGGACAGGGAGTAAATCAGCCCCAGCATTTT. Translation gives CASSRGGQGVNQPQHF. This sequence joins TRBV19 and TRBJ1-5; 9 bases line up with TRBD1. CDR1 and CDR2 from the germline V gene are LNHDA and SQIVND (reference sequence). This CDR3 is 16 amino acids long. Trimming cost V 4 bases and J 4 bases; bases outside gene matches: 8.

The genes are TRBV7-9 and TRBJ1-2, with 8 bases matching TRBD1. Trimming removed 4 bases from V and 5 bases from J; junction bases left unmatched: 12. The CDR3 totals 16 residues. Germline V CDR1 and CDR2: SEHNR, FQNEAQ (reference sequence). CDR3 amino acids: CASSSPTKDREYGYTF. The CDR3 DNA follows: TGTGCCAGCAGCTCTCCCACCAAGGACAGGGAGTATGGCTACACCTTC.

This clone appeared a few times. V usage is TRBV5-1 and J usage is TRBJ1-2; 10 bases align to TRBD1. The CDR3 spans 16 residues. Looked up from germline, CDR1 is SGHRS and CDR2 is YFSETQ. V was pared by 4 bases and J by 10 bases, with 16 bases of the junction left unmatched. CDR3 protein: CASSAGGTSGQGIYTF. The CDR3 region has the DNA TGCGCCAGCAGCGCCGGTGGGACCTCGGGACAGGGGATCTACACCTTC.

This chain links TRBV6-5 with TRBJ2-1, with 7 bases matching TRBD1. The germline CDR1 and CDR2 sequences are MNHEY and SVGAGI. Trimming cost V 7 bases and J 0 bases; bases outside gene matches: 3. The CDR3 has 14 amino acids. The CDR3 region is CASKSGGSYNEQFF. In DNA, the CDR3 is TGTGCCAGCAAATCAGGGGGCTCCTACAATGAGCAGTTCTTC.

This chain links TRBV7-9 with TRBJ1-2; D is unresolved. The germline gives CDR1 SEHNR, CDR2 FQNEAQ (reference sequence). This CDR3 has 13 residues. The V end was cut by 5 bases, the J end by 8 bases, with 15 bases between. CDR3 amino acids: CASSPPGPDGYTF. The CDR3 DNA sequence: TGTGCCAGCAGCCCCCCAGGCCCCGACGGCTACACCTTC.

The genes are TRBV13 and TRBJ2-1; D perhaps matches TRBD2 (6 bases). CDR3 length: 14 residues. Trimming removed 5 bases from V and 6 bases from J, with 14 bases in between. Looked up from germline, CDR1 is PRHDT and CDR2 is FYEKMQ (reference sequence). The CDR3 DNA reads as TGTGCCAGCAGCATTTTCGGGAGTCCCAATGAGCAGTTCTTC. Protein sequence: CASSIFGSPNEQFF. Based on the CDR3 plus reference TRBV13 and TRBJ2-1, the full variable domain is AAGVIQSPRHLIKEKRETATLKCYPIPRHDTVYWYQQGPGQDPQFLISFYEKMQSDKGSIPDRFSAQQFSDYHSELNMSSLELGDSALYFCASSIFGSPNEQFFGPGTRLTVL.

V usage is TRBV21-1 and J usage is TRBJ2-1; the table's D call, TRBD1, was not checked against the DNA. TRBV21-1 is a pseudogene. The CDR3 is 18 amino acids. Written as DNA, the CDR3 is TGTGCCAGCAGCAAAGAGGGGGTCCGGACAGGGGAGGACAATGAGCAGTTCTTC. Residues: CASSKEGVRTGEDNEQFF.

The genes are TRBV3-1 (or the pseudogene TRBV3-2) and TRBJ1-5, with D possibly matching TRBD1 (6 bases). Germline loops: CDR1 LGHDT, CDR2 YNNKEL (reference sequence). CDR3 length equals 16 residues. Trimming pared 4 bases from V and 2 bases from J, leaving 15 bases between. CDR3 sequence (DNA): TGTGCCAGCAGCCTAGGGGGTGGGGGCGGCAATCAGCCCCAGCATTTT. This codes for CASSLGGGGGNQPQHF.

This clone occurred once. V is TRBV24-1 and J is TRBJ1-2; TRBD1 agrees at 12 bases. V was pared by 2 bases and J by 8 bases, with 8 bases of the junction left unmatched. The germline gives CDR1 KGHDR, CDR2 SFDVKD. The CDR3 extends over 16 amino acids. In nucleotides, the CDR3 is TGTGCCACCAGTGATTCGAGGGGACAGGGGGCTGGGGGCTACACCTTC. Translation gives CATSDSRGQGAGGYTF.

The V call is TRBV29-1, the J call TRBJ2-1; a possible D gene is TRBD2 (6 bases). This CDR3 has 14 residues. Germline lookup yields CDR1 SQVTM and CDR2 ANQGSEA. Trimming took 6 bases from V and 0 from J, leaving 12 bases between them. The CDR3 loop is CSVSSVSSYNEQFF. CDR3 DNA: TGCAGCGTCTCTAGCGTCAGCTCCTACAATGAGCAGTTCTTC.

This chain connects TRBV7-2 to TRBJ2-6; no clear D gene. The CDR3 loop spans 16 amino acids. CDR1 SGHTA and CDR2 FQGNSA come from the germline V gene. The ends were cut back, 2 bases at V and 2 bases at J, with 10 bases in the middle. As DNA, the CDR3 is TGTGCCAGCAGCTTACCCTCGGGTGCTGGGGCCAACGTCCTGACTTTC. Translation: CASSLPSGAGANVLTF.

This chain joins TRBV6-5 and TRBJ1-3; D gene uncertain. CDR3 length equals 16 residues. CDR1 and CDR2 (germline): MNHEY, SVGAGI. V was clipped by 3 bases and J by 2 bases, with 14 bases between them. CDR3 nucleotides: TGTGCCAGCAGTTATCGGGGTACGGGAGCTGGAAACACCATATATTTT. Amino acids: CASSYRGTGAGNTIYF.